The next 28 T cell receptor beta chains were all read from a single sample in a study of blood T cell repertoires in COVID-19. Clones were sequenced by immunoSEQ multiplex PCR, and TCRdb holds only the in-frame ones, with some missing. The sample holds some 260,000 clones, around nine tenths seen once. The sample taken for sequencing was PBMCs or T cells enriched from blood (not recorded which). The receptors were sampled from a woman between 18 and 29 years old who had recovered from COVID-19.

This clone occurred once. The chain is built from TRBV2 and TRBJ2-1, with TRBD2 identical over 14 bases. Germline CDR1 is SNHLY and CDR2 is FYNNEI. With V trimmed by 1 base and J by 5 bases, 1 base remained unmatched. The CDR3 spans 16 residues. CDR3 nucleotide sequence: TGTGCCAGCAGTGAAGGGGGACTAGCGGGAGACAATGAGCAGTTCTTC. Translated: CASSEGGLAGDNEQFF.

The chain employs TRBV20-1 and TRBJ1-1; 9 positions agree with TRBD1. The junction had 6 bases not matched to a gene; V was cut back by 3 bases and J by 10 bases. The CDR3 spans 12 residues. From germline, CDR1 is DFQATT and CDR2 SNEGSKA (reference sequence). CDR3 sequence reads: CSASGTGFRAFF. The CDR3 bases are TGCAGTGCTAGTGGGACAGGGTTTCGAGCTTTCTTT.

J is TRBJ2-2 and V is TRBV29-1; unclear D gene. The CDR3 extends over 14 amino acids. Germline CDR1 and CDR2: SQVTM and ANQGSEA. V lost 2 bases to trimming and J lost 1 base, with 8 bases between them. CDR3 sequence reads: CSVEPQENTGELFF. In DNA, the CDR3 is TGCAGCGTTGAACCTCAGGAGAACACCGGGGAGCTGTTTTTT.

This chain uses TRBV27 with TRBJ2-3, with TRBD2 identical over 9 bases. Germline CDR1 MNHEY, CDR2 SMNVEV (reference sequence). The CDR3 has 16 amino acids. The ends lost 6 bases at V and 0 bases at J; junction bases unmatched: 7. The CDR3 DNA follows: TGTGCCAGCAGACGACTAGCGGTACCTAGCACAGATACGCAGTATTTT. Encoded protein: CASRRLAVPSTDTQYF.

The chain combines TRBV11-2 with TRBJ2-7, with a tentative D call TRBD2 (8 bases). This CDR3 has 15 amino acids. Germline V gene lookup returns CDR1 SGHAT and CDR2 FQNNGV. Trimming shortened V by 3 bases and J by 5 bases, and 17 bases separated the two germline ends. The CDR3, as DNA: TGTGCCAGCAGCTTGAGGGGGCTAGCGGGTGACGAGCAGTACTTC. This sequence encodes CASSLRGLAGDEQYF.

The chain carries TRBV28 and TRBJ1-2; perhaps TRBD1 as D (5 bases). Germline V gene lookup returns CDR1 MDHEN and CDR2 SYDVKM. Trimming took off 6 bases at V and 4 bases at J, with 12 bases between the two ends. The CDR3 extends over 13 amino acids. CDR3 DNA sequence: TGTGCCAGCAGAAGGGGACTGCTCTATGGCTACACCTTC. Translating gives CASRRGLLYGYTF.

The chain employs TRBV7-3 and TRBJ1-6; 9 positions agree with TRBD1. CDR1 and CDR2 (germline): SGHTA, FQGTGA. J gave up 6 bases and V 5 bases, and 5 bases lay outside the gene matches. The CDR3 covers 15 residues. The DNA of the CDR3 is TGTGCCAGCAGCCAAGGGACAGGGTTTAATTCACCCCTCCACTTT. Its protein is CASSQGTGFNSPLHF.

The gene calls are TRBV9 and TRBJ1-1, with 10 bases aligning to TRBD1. The CDR3 loop spans 15 amino acids. Germline trimming cut 4 bases from V and 0 bases from J; bases unmatched to any gene: 3. The germline gives CDR1 SGDLS, CDR2 YYNGEE. In nucleotides, the CDR3 is TGTGCCAGCAGCCTGGGACAGGGGCTGAACACTGAAGCTTTCTTT. Translated: CASSLGQGLNTEAFF. The variable domain in full, completed from reference TRBV9 and TRBJ1-1, reads DSGVTQTPKHLITATGQRVTLRCSPRSGDLSVYWYQQSLDQGLQFLIQYYNGEERAKGNILERFSAQQFPDLHSELNLSSLELGDSALYFCASSLGQGLNTEAFFGQGTRLTVV.

The V gene is TRBV5-4, the J gene TRBJ1-6, with D unresolved. Between the trimmed V and J ends, which lost 3 bases and 5 bases, there was a span of 12 bases. Germline CDR1 is SGHNT and CDR2 is YYREEE (reference sequence). The CDR3 contains 15 residues. CDR3 in DNA: TGTGCCAGCAGCTCCCGCTCAGACAATAATTCACCCCTCCACTTT. Its translation: CASSSRSDNNSPLHF.

The rearrangement uses TRBV28 and TRBJ2-3; perhaps TRBD2 as D (5 bases). Trimming cost V 4 bases and J 2 bases, with 10 bases left between them. Germline V CDR1 and CDR2: MDHEN, SYDVKM. This CDR3 has 14 residues. The CDR3 spells CASSSREPTDTQYF. The CDR3 DNA follows: TGTGCCAGCAGTTCCCGGGAACCCACAGATACGCAGTATTTT.

This clone is labeled medium-sized (0.01 to 0.1%). The rearrangement links TRBV6-4 to TRBJ2-1; maybe TRBD1 (5 bases). The CDR3 is 14 residues long. Germline lookup yields CDR1 MRHNA and CDR2 SNTAGT. V lost 3 bases and J 6 bases, leaving 12 bases between the germline ends. The CDR3: CASSENSQGNEQFF. CDR3 sequence (DNA): TGTGCCAGCAGTGAAAACAGTCAGGGCAATGAGCAGTTCTTC.

The J gene is TRBJ1-6, the V gene TRBV14; D might be TRBD1 (5 bases). CDR1 is SGHDN and CDR2 is FVKESK in the germline V gene. With 4 bases removed from V and 9 bases from J, the gap between germline ends came to 10 bases. The CDR3 spans 13 residues. The CDR3 DNA sequence: TGTGCCAGCAGCCCATTCGGGGGTTCACCCCTCCACTTT. Translation gives CASSPFGGSPLHF.

The chain combines TRBV10-3 with TRBJ2-1; 8 positions agree with TRBD1. Trimming at V came to 7 bases and at J to 0 bases, leaving 8 bases not matched to a gene. CDR1 is ENHRY, CDR2 SYGVKD, per germline. The CDR3 has 16 amino acids. The CDR3 DNA sequence: TGTGCCATCATGGGGACAGGCCATAGCTCCTACAATGAGCAGTTCTTC. This codes for CAIMGTGHSSYNEQFF.

This clone showed up just once. The V gene is TRBV27, the J gene TRBJ1-5; D not resolved. CDR3 length equals 16 residues. Germline V CDR1 and CDR2: MNHEY, SMNVEV (reference sequence). Trimming took 6 bases from V and 3 from J, leaving 18 bases between them. The CDR3 DNA sequence: TGTGCCAGCAGGAAATACGGGGTGCCCCCCAATCAGCCCCAGCATTTT. This sequence encodes CASRKYGVPPNQPQHF.

V is TRBV28 and J is TRBJ1-6; D unresolved. Trimming pared 3 bases from V and 3 bases from J, leaving 9 bases between. The CDR3 consists of 15 residues. Per the germline V gene, CDR1 is MDHEN and CDR2 is SYDVKM. CDR3 DNA: TGTGCCAGCAGTTTCCCGGGGATCTATAATTCACCCCTCCACTTT. Translation gives CASSFPGIYNSPLHF.

J is TRBJ2-5 and V is TRBV19; 7 bases map to TRBD1. Germline lookup yields CDR1 LNHDA and CDR2 SQIVND (reference sequence). This CDR3 has 13 residues. V trimming: 4 bases; J trimming: 4 bases; junction bases outside the gene matches: 3. The CDR3 spells CASSRQGVETQYF. The CDR3, as DNA: TGTGCCAGTAGTAGACAGGGAGTAGAGACCCAGTACTTC.

This chain uses TRBV28 with TRBJ2-2, with 9 bases identical to TRBD1. The CDR3 spans 16 residues. V shed 5 bases and J 4 bases; nucleotides not matched to a gene: 8. Looked up from germline, CDR1 is MDHEN and CDR2 is SYDVKM. CDR3 coding DNA: TGTGCCAGCAGTCCGTTGGGGACAGGGATCACCGGGGAGCTGTTTTTT. This encodes CASSPLGTGITGELFF. Together with reference TRBV28 and TRBJ2-2, the CDR3 gives the full variable domain: DVKVTQSSRYLVKRTGEKVFLECVQDMDHENMFWYRQDPGLGLRLIYFSYDVKMKEKGDIPEGYSVSREKKERFSLILESASTNQTSMYLCASSPLGTGITGELFFGEGSRLTVL.

The rearrangement links TRBV6-5 to TRBJ1-4; 10 bases match TRBD1. The CDR3 spans 15 residues. V lost 4 bases, J lost 5 bases, and 4 bases stayed unmatched. Germline CDR1 reads MNHEY; CDR2 reads SVGAGI. The CDR3 DNA reads as TGTGCCAGCAGTTGGGACAGGGGACTGAATGAAAAACTGTTTTTT. This translates into CASSWDRGLNEKLFF.

This CDR3 reads CASSLRGLALDTQYF. The CDR3 region has the DNA TGTGCCAGCAGCTTACGCGGGCTAGCGCTAGATACGCAGTATTTT. The V call is TRBV7-3, the J call TRBJ2-3; a possible D gene is TRBD2 (6 bases). Germline lookup yields CDR1 SGHTA and CDR2 FQGTGA. V lost 2 bases to trimming and J lost 5 bases, with 14 bases between them. The CDR3 contains 15 residues.

The rearrangement joins TRBV27 to TRBJ2-7, with a weak D call TRBD1 (5 bases). The CDR3 is 15 residues long. V was shortened by 3 bases and J by 4 bases, with 16 bases between the two germline ends. Per the germline V gene, CDR1 is MNHEY and CDR2 is SMNVEV (reference sequence). CDR3 sequence: CASSLTWGERYEQYF. CDR3 nucleotides: TGTGCCAGCAGTTTGACGTGGGGCGAGAGGTACGAGCAGTACTTC.

The genes are TRBV5-1 and TRBJ2-7; 9 positions agree with TRBD1. Germline V gene sequence: CDR1 SGHRS, CDR2 YFSETQ. J gave up 4 bases and V 3 bases, and 5 bases lay outside the gene matches. CDR3 length: 14 residues. The CDR3, as DNA: TGCGCCAGCAGCTCCGGACAGGGGCCGTACGAGCAGTACTTC. Translating gives CASSSGQGPYEQYF.

V and J are TRBV27 and TRBJ1-4; 8 positions agree with TRBD1. There are 15 residues in the CDR3. The germline V gene encodes CDR1 MNHEY and CDR2 SMNVEV (reference sequence). The J segment lost 3 bases and the V segment lost 2 bases, leaving 2 bases of the junction unmatched. CDR3 nucleotides: TGTGCCAGCAGTTTAGGGACAGGCTCTAATGAAAAACTGTTTTTT. It specifies CASSLGTGSNEKLFF. Based on the CDR3 plus reference TRBV27 and TRBJ1-4, the full variable domain is EAQVTQNPRYLITVTGKKLTVTCSQNMNHEYMSWYRQDPGLGLRQIYYSMNVEVTDKGDVPEGYKVSRKEKRNFPLILESPSPNQTSLYFCASSLGTGSNEKLFFGSGTQLSVL.

The count of this clone is one. The chain carries TRBV19 and TRBJ1-5; D possibly corresponds to TRBD1 (5 bases). This CDR3 is built from 16 residues. V dropped 3 bases and J dropped 2 bases, with 14 bases sitting between them. The germline CDR1 and CDR2 sequences are LNHDA and SQIVND (reference sequence). The CDR3 DNA reads TGTGCCAGTAGTATTTGGGGGGATTTGGGCAATCAGCCCCAGCATTTT. Residues: CASSIWGDLGNQPQHF.

This sequence joins TRBV15 and TRBJ2-4; 13 nucleotides match TRBD2. V was clipped by 5 bases and J by 0 bases; unmatched bases: 13. Germline assignment: CDR1 LNHNV and CDR2 YYDKDF (reference sequence). The CDR3 has 20 amino acids. CDR3 region: CATSGGLLAGGAIAKNIQYF. In DNA, the CDR3 is TGTGCCACCAGCGGGGGGTTACTAGCGGGAGGGGCTATAGCCAAAAACATTCAGTACTTC.

The V call is TRBV2, the J call TRBJ1-4; TRBD1 matches 7 bases. V lost 6 bases to trimming and J lost 3 bases; unmatched junction nucleotides: 7. The germline CDR1 and CDR2 sequences are SNHLY and FYNNEI. The CDR3 runs to 15 residues. CDR3 region: CASSPGGLANEKLFF. The DNA of the CDR3 is TGTGCCAGCAGCCCAGGGGGTTTGGCTAATGAAAAACTGTTTTTT.

V and J are TRBV7-9 and TRBJ1-1; D might be TRBD1 (5 bases). The CDR3 loop spans 13 amino acids. V dropped 5 bases and J dropped 1 base, with 8 bases sitting between them. Looked up from germline, CDR1 is SEHNR and CDR2 is FQNEAQ (reference sequence). CDR3 coding DNA: TGTGCCAGCAGCCCCGGACAGAACACTGAAGCTTTCTTT. The encoded protein is CASSPGQNTEAFF. The entire variable domain, with the rest obtained from reference TRBV7-9 and TRBJ1-1, is as follows: DTGVSQNPRHKITKRGQNVTFRCDPISEHNRLYWYRQTLGQGPEFLTYFQNEAQLEKSRLLSDRFSAERPKGSFSTLEIQRTEQGDSAMYLCASSPGQNTEAFFGQGTRLTVV.

This clone was observed a single time. CDR3 region: CASRMAADTQYF. In DNA form, the CDR3 reads TGTGCCAGTAGGATGGCCGCAGATACGCAGTATTTT. The chain links TRBV19 to TRBJ2-3, with D unclear. The CDR3 covers 12 residues. Germline V CDR1 and CDR2: LNHDA, SQIVND (reference sequence). The V end was cut by 6 bases, the J end by 4 bases, with 8 bases between.

The rearrangement uses TRBV19 and TRBJ1-1; D unclear. Germline V lookup: CDR1 LNHDA, CDR2 SQIVND (reference sequence). CDR3 length: 14 residues. V lost 3 bases, J lost 4 bases, and 12 bases lay in between. CDR3 sequence: CASSISAGITEAFF. The CDR3 coding sequence is TGTGCCAGTAGTATTTCTGCGGGAATCACTGAAGCTTTCTTT.